This T cell receptor beta chain was sequenced for a study of cytomegalovirus exposure and HLA in healthy donors. Study conclusions and caveats: TCR association rates varied by HLA locus in a later analysis, with DRB1 highest and HLA-C lowest.

The PCR contained 60 Vbeta and 13 Jbeta primers. Assay used: immunoSEQ multiplex PCR; TCRdb lists only in-frame clones, some missing. The data contain about 65,000 clones, roughly 80% of them singletons. The ends were cut back, 4 bases at V and 7 bases at J, with 14 bases in the middle. There are 14 residues in the CDR3. Germline loops: CDR1 ENHRY, CDR2 SYGVKD. This clone appeared a few times. Its antigen is currently unknown. V and J are TRBV10-3 and TRBJ1-5; tentatively, D is TRBD1 (5 bases). The material sequenced was PBMCs. This sequence originates from a girl aged 5-17 years in good health and CMV-seropositive. DNA of the CDR3: TGTGCCATCAGTGGCCAGGGTTTTGGACAGCCCCAGCATTTT. Translated: CAISGQGFGQPQHF.